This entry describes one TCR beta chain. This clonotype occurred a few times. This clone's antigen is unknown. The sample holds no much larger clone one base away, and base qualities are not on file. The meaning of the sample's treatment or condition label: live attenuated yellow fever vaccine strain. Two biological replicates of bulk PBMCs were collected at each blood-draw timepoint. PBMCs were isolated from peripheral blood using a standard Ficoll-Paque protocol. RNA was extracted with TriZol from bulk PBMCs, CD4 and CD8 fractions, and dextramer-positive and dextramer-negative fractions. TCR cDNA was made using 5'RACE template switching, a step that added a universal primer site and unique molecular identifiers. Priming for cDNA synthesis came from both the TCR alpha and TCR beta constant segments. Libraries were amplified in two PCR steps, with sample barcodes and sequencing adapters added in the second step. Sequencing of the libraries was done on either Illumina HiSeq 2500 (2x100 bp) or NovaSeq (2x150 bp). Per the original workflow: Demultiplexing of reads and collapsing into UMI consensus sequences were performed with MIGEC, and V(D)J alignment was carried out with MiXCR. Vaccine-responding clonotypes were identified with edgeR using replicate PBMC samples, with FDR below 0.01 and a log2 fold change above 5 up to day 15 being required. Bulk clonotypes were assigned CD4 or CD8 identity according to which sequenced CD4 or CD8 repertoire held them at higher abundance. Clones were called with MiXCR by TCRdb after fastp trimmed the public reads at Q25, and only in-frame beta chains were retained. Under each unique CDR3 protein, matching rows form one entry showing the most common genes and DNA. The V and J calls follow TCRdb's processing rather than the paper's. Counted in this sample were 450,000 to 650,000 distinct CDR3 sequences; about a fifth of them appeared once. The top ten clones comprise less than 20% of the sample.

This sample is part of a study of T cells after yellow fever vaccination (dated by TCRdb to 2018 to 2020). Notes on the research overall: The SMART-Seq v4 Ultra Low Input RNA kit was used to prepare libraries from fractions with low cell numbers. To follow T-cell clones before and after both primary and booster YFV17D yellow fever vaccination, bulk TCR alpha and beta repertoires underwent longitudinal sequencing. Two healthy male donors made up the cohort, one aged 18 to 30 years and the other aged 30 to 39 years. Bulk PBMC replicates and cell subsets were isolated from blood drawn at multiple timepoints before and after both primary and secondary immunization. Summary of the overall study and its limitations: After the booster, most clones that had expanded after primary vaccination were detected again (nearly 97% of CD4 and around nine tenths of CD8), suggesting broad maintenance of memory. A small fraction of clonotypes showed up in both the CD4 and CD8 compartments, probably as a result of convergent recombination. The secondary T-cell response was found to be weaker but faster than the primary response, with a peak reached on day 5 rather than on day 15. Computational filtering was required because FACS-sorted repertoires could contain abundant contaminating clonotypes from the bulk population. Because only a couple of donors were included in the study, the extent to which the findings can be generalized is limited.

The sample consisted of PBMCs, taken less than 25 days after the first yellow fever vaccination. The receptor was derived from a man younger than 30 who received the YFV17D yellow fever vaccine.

CDR3 region: CASSPLGTGGSDTQYF. In nucleotides, the sequence is TGCGCCAGCAGCCCCCTAGGGACAGGGGGCTCAGATACGCAGTATTTT. Rearrangement joined TRBV4-1 to TRBJ2-3, with 12 bases in between that match TRBD1. Based on the germline V gene, the CDR1 and CDR2 sequences are MGHRA and YSYEKL. Measured from the cysteine to the phenylalanine, the CDR3 is 16 residues long. Only CDR3 DNA is held: 48 bases, read in frame from base 1. The germline V end is reduced by 4 bases and the J end by 4 bases; junction bases left unmatched: 6.